These 3 T cell receptor beta chains were sequenced from one sample in a study of shared clonotypes between healthy human individuals. Libraries were prepared by immunoSEQ multiplex PCR; TCRdb keeps only in-frame clonotypes and omits some of them. The repertoire consists of some 1.5 million clones, with roughly 96% occurring once and the leading ten covering approximately 1.2%. Input material: naive CD4+ T cells sorted from blood. Regarding subset: CD45RA+ positively selected. The receptors here all came from a man younger than 40 in good health.

The chain is built from TRBV21-1 and TRBJ2-1. TRBV21-1 is termed a pseudogene. The CDR3 is 13 amino acids. In nucleotides, the CDR3 is TGTGCCAGCCAAGTGGGATCCTACAATGAGCAGTTCTTC. It codes for CASQVGSYNEQFF.

This chain connects TRBV7-9 to TRBJ2-3; tentatively, D is TRBD2 (6 bases). Trimming removed 0 bases at V and 0 bases at J, with 13 bases between. Germline CDR1 is SEHNR and CDR2 is FQNEAQ (reference sequence). The CDR3 contains 17 residues. The CDR3 sequence is CASSLATSGFSTDTQYF. DNA for the CDR3: TGTGCCAGCAGCTTAGCGACGAGCGGGTTTAGCACAGATACGCAGTATTTT. Based on the CDR3 plus reference TRBV7-9 and TRBJ2-3, the full variable domain is DTGVSQNPRHKITKRGQNVTFRCDPISEHNRLYWYRQTLGQGPEFLTYFQNEAQLEKSRLLSDRFSAERPKGSFSTLEIQRTEQGDSAMYLCASSLATSGFSTDTQYFGPGTRLTVL.

Here the CDR3 DNA reads TGTGCCAGCAGTACCCCCGCGCGGACTAAGGGCAATGAGCAGTTCTTC. Translation gives CASSTPARTKGNEQFF. V gene TRBV27 combines with J gene TRBJ2-1; D might be TRBD2 (6 bases). The germline gives CDR1 MNHEY, CDR2 SMNVEV (reference sequence). V was shortened by 5 bases and J by 6 bases, with 20 bases between the two germline ends. The CDR3 has 16 residues.